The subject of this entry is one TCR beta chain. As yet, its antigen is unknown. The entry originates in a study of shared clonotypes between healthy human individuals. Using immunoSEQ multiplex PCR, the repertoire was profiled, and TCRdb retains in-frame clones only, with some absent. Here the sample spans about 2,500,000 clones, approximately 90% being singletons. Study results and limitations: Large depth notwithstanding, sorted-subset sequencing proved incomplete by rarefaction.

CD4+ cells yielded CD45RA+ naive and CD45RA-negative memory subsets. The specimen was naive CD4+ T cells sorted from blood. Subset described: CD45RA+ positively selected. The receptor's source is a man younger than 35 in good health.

As DNA, the CDR3 is TGTGCCAGCAGTCATACAGGAGAGAACACTGAAGCTTTCTTT. It codes for CASSHTGENTEAFF. V is TRBV6-6 and J is TRBJ1-1, with D possibly being TRBD1 (5 bases). The V gene's germline CDR1 is MNHNY and CDR2 SVGAGI (reference sequence). This CDR3 spans 14 amino acids. The V end was cut by 5 bases, the J end by 1 base, with 11 bases between.